This TCR beta chain came from a study of T cell responses to AZD1222 COVID-19 vaccine. Notes on the study in general: Nearly half of the spike-specific TCRs reportedly recognize variant regions that carry no mutations.

A remark on this clone: Its antigen remains unidentified.

Using immunoSEQ multiplex PCR, the repertoire was profiled, and TCRdb retains in-frame clones only, with some absent. Here the sample spans about 150,000 clones, approximately 88% being singletons. V dropped 11 bases and J dropped 0 bases, with 17 bases sitting between them. The CDR3 runs to 16 residues. The starting material was peripheral blood, obtained on day 0 of MenACWY control vaccination. The chain employs TRBV23-1 and TRBJ1-6; possible D gene TRBD1, 5 bases. TRBV23-1 is an open reading frame whose function is uncertain. The TCR originated in an adult in good health. The CDR3 sequence is CAPQDDPSSYNSPLHF. CDR3 sequence (DNA): TGCGCCCCACAGGATGATCCGAGCTCCTATAATTCACCCCTCCACTTT.